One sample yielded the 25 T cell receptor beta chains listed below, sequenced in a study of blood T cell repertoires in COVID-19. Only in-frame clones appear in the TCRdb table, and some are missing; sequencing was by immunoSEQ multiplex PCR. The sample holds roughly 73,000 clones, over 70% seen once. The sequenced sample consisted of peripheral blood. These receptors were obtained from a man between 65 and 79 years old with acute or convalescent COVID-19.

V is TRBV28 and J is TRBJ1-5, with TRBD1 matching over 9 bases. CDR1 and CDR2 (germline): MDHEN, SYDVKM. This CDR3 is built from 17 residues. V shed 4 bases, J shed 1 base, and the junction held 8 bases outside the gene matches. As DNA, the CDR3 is TGTGCCAGCAGTTGGGGAACAGGGGGCTGGAGCAATCAGCCCCAGCATTTT. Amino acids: CASSWGTGGWSNQPQHF.

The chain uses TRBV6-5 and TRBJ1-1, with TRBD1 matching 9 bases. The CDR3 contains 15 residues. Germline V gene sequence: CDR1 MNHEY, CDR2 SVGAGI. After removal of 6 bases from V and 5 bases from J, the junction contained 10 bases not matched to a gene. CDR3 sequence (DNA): TGTGCCAGCAGCACCGGGACAGGGAGGGAGACTGAAGCTTTCTTT. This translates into CASSTGTGRETEAFF.

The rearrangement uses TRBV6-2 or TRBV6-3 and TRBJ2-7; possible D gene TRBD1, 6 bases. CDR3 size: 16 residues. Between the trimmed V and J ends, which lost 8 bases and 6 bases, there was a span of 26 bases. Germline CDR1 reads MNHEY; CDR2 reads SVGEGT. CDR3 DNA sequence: TGTGCCAGCGGCCTCAGGGGCTCCTCCCGATTTGGCGAGCAGTACTTC. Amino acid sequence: CASGLRGSSRFGEQYF.

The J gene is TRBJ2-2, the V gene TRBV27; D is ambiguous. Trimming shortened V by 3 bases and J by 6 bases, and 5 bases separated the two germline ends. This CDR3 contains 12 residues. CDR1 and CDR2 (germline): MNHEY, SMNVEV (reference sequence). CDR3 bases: TGTGCCAGCAGTTTGGCGGCCGGGGAGCTGTTTTTT. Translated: CASSLAAGELFF.

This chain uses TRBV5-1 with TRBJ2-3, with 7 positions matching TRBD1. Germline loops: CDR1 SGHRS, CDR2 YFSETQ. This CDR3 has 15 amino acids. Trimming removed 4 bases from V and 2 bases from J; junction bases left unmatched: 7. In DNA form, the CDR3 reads TGCGCCAGCAGCGCCGAGACAGGGTTCACAGATACGCAGTATTTT. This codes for CASSAETGFTDTQYF. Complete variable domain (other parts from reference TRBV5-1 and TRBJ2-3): KAGVTQTPRYLIKTRGQQVTLSCSPISGHRSVSWYQQTPGQGLQFLFEYFSETQRNKGNFPGRFSGRQFSNSRSEMNVSTLELGDSALYLCASSAETGFTDTQYFGPGTRLTVL.

The CDR3 region is CASSQRQGSYEQYF. The DNA of the CDR3 is TGCGCCAGCAGCCAGAGACAGGGGTCCTACGAGCAGTACTTC. V usage is TRBV4-1 and J usage is TRBJ2-7, with TRBD1 identical over 8 bases. CDR1 MGHRA and CDR2 YSYEKL come from the germline V gene. There are 14 residues in the CDR3. V shed 3 bases and J 1 base; nucleotides not matched to a gene: 2.

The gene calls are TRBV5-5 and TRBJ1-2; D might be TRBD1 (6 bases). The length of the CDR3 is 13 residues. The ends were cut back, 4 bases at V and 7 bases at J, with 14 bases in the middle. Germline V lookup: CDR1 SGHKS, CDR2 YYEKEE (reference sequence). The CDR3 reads CASSVGQPGGYTF. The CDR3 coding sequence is TGTGCCAGCAGCGTTGGACAGCCTGGTGGCTACACCTTC.

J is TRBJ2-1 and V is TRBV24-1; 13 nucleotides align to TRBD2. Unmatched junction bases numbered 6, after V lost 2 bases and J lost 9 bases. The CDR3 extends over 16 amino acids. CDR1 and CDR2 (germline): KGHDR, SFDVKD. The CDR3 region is CATSDWTSGSGGEQFF. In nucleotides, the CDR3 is TGTGCCACCAGTGATTGGACTAGCGGGAGTGGCGGTGAGCAGTTCTTC.

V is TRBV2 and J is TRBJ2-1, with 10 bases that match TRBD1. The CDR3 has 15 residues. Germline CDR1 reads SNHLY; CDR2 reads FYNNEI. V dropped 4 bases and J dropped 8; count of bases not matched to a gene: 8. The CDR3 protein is CASSGGWDRGYEQFF. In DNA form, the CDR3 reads TGTGCCAGCAGTGGAGGCTGGGACAGGGGATATGAGCAGTTCTTC.

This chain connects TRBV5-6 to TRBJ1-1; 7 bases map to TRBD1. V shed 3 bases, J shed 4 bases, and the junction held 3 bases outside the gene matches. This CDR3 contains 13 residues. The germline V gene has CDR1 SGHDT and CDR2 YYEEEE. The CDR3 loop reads CASSSTGVTEAFF. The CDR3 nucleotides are TGTGCCAGCAGCTCCACAGGGGTCACTGAAGCTTTCTTT. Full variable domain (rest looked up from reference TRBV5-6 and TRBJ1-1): DAGVTQSPTHLIKTRGQQVTLRCSPKSGHDTVSWYQQALGQGPQFIFQYYEEEERQRGNFPDRFSGHQFPNYSSELNVNALLLGDSALYLCASSSTGVTEAFFGQGTRLTVV.

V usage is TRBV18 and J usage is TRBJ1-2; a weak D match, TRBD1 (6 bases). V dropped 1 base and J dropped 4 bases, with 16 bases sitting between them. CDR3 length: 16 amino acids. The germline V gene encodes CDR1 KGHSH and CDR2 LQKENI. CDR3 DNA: TGTGCCAGCTCACCACGAAGCAGGGGTGATTCCTATGGCTACACCTTC. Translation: CASSPRSRGDSYGYTF. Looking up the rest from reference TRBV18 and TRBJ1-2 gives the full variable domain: NAGVMQNPRHLVRRRGQEARLRCSPMKGHSHVYWYRQLPEEGLKFMVYLQKENIIDESGMPKERFSAEFPKEGPSILRIQQVVRGDSAAYFCASSPRSRGDSYGYTFGSGTRLTVV.

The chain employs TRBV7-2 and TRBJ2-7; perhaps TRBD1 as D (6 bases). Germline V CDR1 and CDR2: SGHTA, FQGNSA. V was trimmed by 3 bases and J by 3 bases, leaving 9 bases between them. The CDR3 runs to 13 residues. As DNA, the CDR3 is TGTGCCAGCAGCTTCTCAGGGGACTACGAGCAGTACTTC. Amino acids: CASSFSGDYEQYF. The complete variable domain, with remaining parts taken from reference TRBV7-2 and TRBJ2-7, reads GAGVSQSPSNKVTEKGKDVELRCDPISGHTALYWYRQSLGQGLEFLIYFQGNSAPDKSGLPSDRFSAERTGGSVSTLTIQRTQQEDSAVYLCASSFSGDYEQYFGPGTRLTVT.

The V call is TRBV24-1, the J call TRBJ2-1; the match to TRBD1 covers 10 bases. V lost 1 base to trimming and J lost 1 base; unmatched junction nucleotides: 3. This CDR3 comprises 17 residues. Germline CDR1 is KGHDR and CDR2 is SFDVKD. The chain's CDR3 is CATSDLGDRGSYNEQFF. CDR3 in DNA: TGTGCCACCAGTGATTTAGGGGACAGGGGATCCTACAATGAGCAGTTCTTC.

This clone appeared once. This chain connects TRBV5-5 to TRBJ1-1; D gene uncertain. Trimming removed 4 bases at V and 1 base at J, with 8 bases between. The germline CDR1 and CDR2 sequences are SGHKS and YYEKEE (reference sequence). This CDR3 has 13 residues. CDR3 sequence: CASSLDWNTEAFF. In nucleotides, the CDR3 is TGTGCCAGCAGCCTGGACTGGAACACTGAAGCTTTCTTT.

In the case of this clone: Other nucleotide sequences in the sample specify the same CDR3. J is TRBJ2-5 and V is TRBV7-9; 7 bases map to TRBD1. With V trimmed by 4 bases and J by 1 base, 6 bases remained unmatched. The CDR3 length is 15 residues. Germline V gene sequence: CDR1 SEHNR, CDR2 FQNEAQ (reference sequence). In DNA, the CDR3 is TGTGCCAGCAGCTCCAGGACAGGCCTCCAAGAGACCCAGTACTTC. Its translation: CASSSRTGLQETQYF.

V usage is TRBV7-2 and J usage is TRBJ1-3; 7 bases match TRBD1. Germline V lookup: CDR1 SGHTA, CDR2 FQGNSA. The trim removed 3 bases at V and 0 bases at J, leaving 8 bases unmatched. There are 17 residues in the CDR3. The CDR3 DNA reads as TGTGCCAGCAGCTTCCGACAGGGCCCTAGCTCTGGAAACACCATATATTTT. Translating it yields CASSFRQGPSSGNTIYF.

This chain's CDR3 is CASSGGTTPWEQFF. The CDR3 DNA follows: TGTGCCAGCAGTGGCGGGACTACCCCCTGGGAGCAGTTCTTC. The J gene is TRBJ2-1, the V gene TRBV28; 7 positions agree with TRBD2. CDR3 size: 14 residues. Germline loops: CDR1 MDHEN, CDR2 SYDVKM. The ends lost 5 bases at V and 10 bases at J; junction bases unmatched: 11. The variable domain in full, completed from reference TRBV28 and TRBJ2-1, reads DVKVTQSSRYLVKRTGEKVFLECVQDMDHENMFWYRQDPGLGLRLIYFSYDVKMKEKGDIPEGYSVSREKKERFSLILESASTNQTSMYLCASSGGTTPWEQFFGPGTRLTVL.

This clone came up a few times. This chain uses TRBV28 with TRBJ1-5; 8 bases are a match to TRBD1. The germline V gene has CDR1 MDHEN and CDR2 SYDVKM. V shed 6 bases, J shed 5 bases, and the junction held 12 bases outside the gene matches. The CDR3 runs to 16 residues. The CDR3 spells CASSTLQGGFYQPQHF. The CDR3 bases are TGTGCCAGCAGCACCCTACAGGGGGGATTTTATCAGCCCCAGCATTTT.

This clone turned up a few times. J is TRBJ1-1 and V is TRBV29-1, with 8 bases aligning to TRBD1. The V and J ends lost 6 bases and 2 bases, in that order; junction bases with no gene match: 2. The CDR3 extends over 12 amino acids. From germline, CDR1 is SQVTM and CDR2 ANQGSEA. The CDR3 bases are TGCAGCGTGGACAGGGTTAACACTGAAGCTTTCTTT. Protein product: CSVDRVNTEAFF.

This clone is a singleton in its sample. The CDR3 nucleotides read TGTGCCAGCAGCCCCCTAGCGGGAGTTGACACCGGGGAGCTGTTTTTT. It specifies CASSPLAGVDTGELFF. The chain is built from TRBV4-2 and TRBJ2-2; TRBD2 matches 10 bases. The germline V gene encodes CDR1 LGHNA and CDR2 YNFKEQ. The ends lost 4 bases at V and 3 bases at J; junction bases unmatched: 5. The CDR3 totals 16 residues.

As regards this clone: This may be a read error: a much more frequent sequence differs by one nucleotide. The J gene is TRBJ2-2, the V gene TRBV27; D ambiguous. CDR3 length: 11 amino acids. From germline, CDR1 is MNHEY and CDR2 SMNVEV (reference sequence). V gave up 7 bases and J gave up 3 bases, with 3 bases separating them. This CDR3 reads CASTDTGELFF. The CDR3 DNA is TGTGCCAGCACCGACACCGGGGAGCTGTTTTTT.

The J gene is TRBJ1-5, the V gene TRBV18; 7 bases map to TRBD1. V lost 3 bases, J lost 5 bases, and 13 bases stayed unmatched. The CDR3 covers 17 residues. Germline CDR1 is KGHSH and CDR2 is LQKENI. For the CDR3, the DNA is TGTGCCAGCTCACCCTCCATCAAGACAGGGAAGGATCAGCCCCAGCATTTT. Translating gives CASSPSIKTGKDQPQHF.

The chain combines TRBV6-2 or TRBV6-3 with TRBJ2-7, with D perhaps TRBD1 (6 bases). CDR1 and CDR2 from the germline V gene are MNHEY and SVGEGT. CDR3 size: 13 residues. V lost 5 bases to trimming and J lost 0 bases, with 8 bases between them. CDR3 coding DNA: TGTGCCAGCAGTCCAGGGGACTCCTACGAGCAGTACTTC. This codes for CASSPGDSYEQYF.

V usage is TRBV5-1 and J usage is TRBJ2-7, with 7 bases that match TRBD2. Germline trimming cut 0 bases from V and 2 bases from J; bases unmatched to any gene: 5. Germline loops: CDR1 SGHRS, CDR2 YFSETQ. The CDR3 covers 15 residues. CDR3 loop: CASSLGASGPYEQYF. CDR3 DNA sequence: TGCGCCAGCAGCTTGGGGGCTAGCGGCCCCTACGAGCAGTACTTC.

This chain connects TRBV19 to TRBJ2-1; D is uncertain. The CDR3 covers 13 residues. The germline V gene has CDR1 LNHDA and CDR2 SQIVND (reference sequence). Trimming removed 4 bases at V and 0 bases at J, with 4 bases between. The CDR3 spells CASSKSSYNEQFF. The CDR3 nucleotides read TGTGCCAGTAGTAAGAGCTCCTACAATGAGCAGTTCTTC.